This TCR beta chain derives from a study of T cells in Graves' hyperthyroidism and ophthalmopathy. The V gene's germline CDR1 is SGDLS and CDR2 YYNGEE. With V trimmed by 4 bases and J by 2 bases, 7 bases remained unmatched. The CDR3 contains 15 residues. The study, taken as a whole, reports: Blood shared most expanded thyroid clonotypes above 0.001. From stable hyperthyroidism, ophthalmopathy was separated by a 13 V-J model. The model anticipated ophthalmopathy a median about 7 months pre-onset.

Researchers amplified the TCR beta CDR3 regions from RNA transcripts. TCR CDR3 underwent first-round RT-PCR with the HTBI primer set. TCRdb called the multiplex PCR reads again in MiXCR, with one record for every CDR3 protein. The data hold about 640,000 distinct CDR3 sequences, with more than 20% observed a single time. This clonotype was counted only a few times. What it binds is unknown. The rearrangement joins TRBV9 to TRBJ2-3; 7 bases line up with TRBD2. The clonotype originates from a man in his thirties or forties with Graves' ophthalmopathy. Sequenced sample: blood. The CDR3 nucleotides read TGTGCCAGCAGCCCTCAAGCGGGAATCACAGATACGCAGTATTTT. Amino acids: CASSPQAGITDTQYF.